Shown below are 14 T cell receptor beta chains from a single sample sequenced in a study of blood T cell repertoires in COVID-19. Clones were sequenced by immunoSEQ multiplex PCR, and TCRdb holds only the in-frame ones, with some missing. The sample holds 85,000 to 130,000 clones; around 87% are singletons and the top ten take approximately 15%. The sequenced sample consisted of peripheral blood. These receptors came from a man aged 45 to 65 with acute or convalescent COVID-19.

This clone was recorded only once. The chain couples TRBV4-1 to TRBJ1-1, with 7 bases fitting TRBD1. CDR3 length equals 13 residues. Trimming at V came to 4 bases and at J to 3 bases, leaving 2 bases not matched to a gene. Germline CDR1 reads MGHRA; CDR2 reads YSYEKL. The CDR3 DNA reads TGCGCCAGCAGCCGTACAGGGGACACTGAAGCTTTCTTT. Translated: CASSRTGDTEAFF.

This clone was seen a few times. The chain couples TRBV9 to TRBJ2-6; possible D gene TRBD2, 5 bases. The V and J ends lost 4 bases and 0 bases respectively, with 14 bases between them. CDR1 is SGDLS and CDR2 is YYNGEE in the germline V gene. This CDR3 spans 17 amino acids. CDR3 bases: TGTGCCAGCAGCCCACGGGGAGTAATCTCTGGGGCCAACGTCCTGACTTTC. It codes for CASSPRGVISGANVLTF.

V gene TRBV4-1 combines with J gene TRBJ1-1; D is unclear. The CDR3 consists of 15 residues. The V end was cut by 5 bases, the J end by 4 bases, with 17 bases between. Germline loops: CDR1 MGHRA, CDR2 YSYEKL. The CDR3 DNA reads TGCGCCAGCAGCATGAGATCGGGTGCGGGCACTGAAGCTTTCTTT. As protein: CASSMRSGAGTEAFF.

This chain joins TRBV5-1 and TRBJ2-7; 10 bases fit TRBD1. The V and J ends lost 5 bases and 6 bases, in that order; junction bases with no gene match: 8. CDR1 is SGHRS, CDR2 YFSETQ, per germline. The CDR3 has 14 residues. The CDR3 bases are TGCGCCAGCAGTACTACGGGACAGGGGTCCGAGCAGTACTTC. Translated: CASSTTGQGSEQYF.

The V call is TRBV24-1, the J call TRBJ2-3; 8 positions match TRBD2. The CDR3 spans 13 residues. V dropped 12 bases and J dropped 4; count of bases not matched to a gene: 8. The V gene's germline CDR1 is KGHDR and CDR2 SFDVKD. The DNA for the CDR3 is TGTGCCCCCCTCGCGGGAGGAGCAGATACGCAGTATTTT. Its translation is CAPLAGGADTQYF.

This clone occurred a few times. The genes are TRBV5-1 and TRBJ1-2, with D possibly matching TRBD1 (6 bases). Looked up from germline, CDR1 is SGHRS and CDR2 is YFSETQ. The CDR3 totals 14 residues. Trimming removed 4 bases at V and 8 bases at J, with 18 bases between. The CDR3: CASSASGGAQGYTF. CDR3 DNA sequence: TGCGCCAGCAGCGCTTCTGGGGGGGCTCAAGGCTACACCTTC.

CDR3 amino acids: CASSPKLQGAGGYTF. The DNA of the CDR3 is TGTGCCAGCAGTCCCAAATTACAGGGGGCGGGTGGCTACACCTTC. The chain is built from TRBV6-6 and TRBJ1-2; TRBD1 agrees at 9 bases. With V trimmed by 5 bases and J by 7 bases, 11 bases remained unmatched. Germline assignment: CDR1 MNHNY and CDR2 SVGAGI (reference sequence). The CDR3 has 15 residues.

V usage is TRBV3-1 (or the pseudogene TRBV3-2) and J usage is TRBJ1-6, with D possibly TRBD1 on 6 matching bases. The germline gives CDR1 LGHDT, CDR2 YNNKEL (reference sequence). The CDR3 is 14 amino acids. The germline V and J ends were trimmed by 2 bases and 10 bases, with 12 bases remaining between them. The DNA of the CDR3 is TGTGCCAGCAGCCAAACAGGGCCAAGGTCACCCCTCCACTTT. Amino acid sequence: CASSQTGPRSPLHF.

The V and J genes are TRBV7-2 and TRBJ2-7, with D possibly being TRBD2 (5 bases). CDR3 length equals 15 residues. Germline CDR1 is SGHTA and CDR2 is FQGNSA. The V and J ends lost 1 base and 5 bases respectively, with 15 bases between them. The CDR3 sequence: CASSLEADAGNEQYF. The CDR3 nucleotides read TGTGCCAGCAGCTTAGAAGCGGACGCCGGGAACGAGCAGTACTTC.

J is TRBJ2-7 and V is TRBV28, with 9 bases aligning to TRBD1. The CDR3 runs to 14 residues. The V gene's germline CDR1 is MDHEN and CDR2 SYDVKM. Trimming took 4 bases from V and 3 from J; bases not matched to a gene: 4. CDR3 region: CASSSGQGLYEQYF. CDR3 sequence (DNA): TGTGCCAGCAGTTCGGGACAGGGTCTCTACGAGCAGTACTTC.

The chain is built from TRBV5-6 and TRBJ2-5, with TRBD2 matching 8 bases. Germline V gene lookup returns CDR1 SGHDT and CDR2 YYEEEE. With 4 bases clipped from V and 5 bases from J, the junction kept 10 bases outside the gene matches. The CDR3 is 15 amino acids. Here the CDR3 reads CASSPLPTSGETQYF. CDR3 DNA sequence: TGTGCCAGCAGCCCCCTCCCCACTAGCGGCGAGACCCAGTACTTC.

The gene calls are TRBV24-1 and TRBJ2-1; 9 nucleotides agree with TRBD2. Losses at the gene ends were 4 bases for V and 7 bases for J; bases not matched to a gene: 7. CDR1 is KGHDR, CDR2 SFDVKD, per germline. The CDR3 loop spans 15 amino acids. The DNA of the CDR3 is TGTGCCACCAGTGAGAGGGTAGCGGGAGTTAATGAGCAGTTCTTC. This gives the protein CATSERVAGVNEQFF.

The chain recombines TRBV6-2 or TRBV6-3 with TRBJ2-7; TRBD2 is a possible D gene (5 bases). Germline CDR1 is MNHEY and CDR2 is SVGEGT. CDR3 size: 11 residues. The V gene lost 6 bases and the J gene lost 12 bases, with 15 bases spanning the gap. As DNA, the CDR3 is TGTGCCAGCAGCGACCTAGCAGTGACGTACTTC. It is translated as CASSDLAVTYF.

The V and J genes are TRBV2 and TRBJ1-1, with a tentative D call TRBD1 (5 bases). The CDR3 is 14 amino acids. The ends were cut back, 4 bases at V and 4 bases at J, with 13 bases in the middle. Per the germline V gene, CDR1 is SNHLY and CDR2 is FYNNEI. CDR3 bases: TGTGCCAGCAGTGGAGGATCAGGGTTCACTGAAGCTTTCTTT. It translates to CASSGGSGFTEAFF.